Following are 23 T cell receptor beta chains from one sample sequenced in a study of vaccination effects on CD4 cells after COVID-19. CD4+ T cells were isolated after about eleven days of culture. Repertoires were generated with immunoSEQ multiplex PCR, while TCRdb's copy carries only in-frame clones and drops some. The sample includes almost 40,000 clones, over 80% seen only once; the top ten take less than 3.5%. Their cognate antigens are unknown. Specimen: CD4+ T cells from PBMCs cultured without peptide, collected before COVID-19 vaccination. These TCRs come from a human donor who received a COVID-19 vaccine.

The J gene is TRBJ1-2, the V gene TRBV10-3; perhaps TRBD1 as D (5 bases). The CDR3 is made up of 14 amino acids. Trimming pared 6 bases from V and 2 bases from J, leaving 13 bases between. The germline CDR1 and CDR2 sequences are ENHRY and SYGVKD. This chain's CDR3 is CAIRGTGLNYGYTF. CDR3 DNA: TGTGCCATCAGGGGTACAGGCCTCAACTATGGCTACACCTTC.

The chain combines TRBV19 with TRBJ2-4; tentatively, D is TRBD2 (7 bases). The V gene's germline CDR1 is LNHDA and CDR2 SQIVND (reference sequence). The CDR3 loop spans 18 amino acids. Trimming took 4 bases from V and 1 from J, leaving 20 bases between them. CDR3: CASSKQGGWDGAKNIQYF. Here the CDR3 DNA reads TGTGCCAGTAGTAAACAGGGAGGGTGGGACGGGGCCAAAAACATTCAGTACTTC.

The chain carries TRBV6-1 and TRBJ2-2; tentative D call: TRBD1 (6 bases). The CDR3 covers 14 residues. Germline CDR1 MNHNS, CDR2 SASEGT. Trimming left V 6 bases short and J 2 bases short, with 10 bases between. CDR3 DNA sequence: TGTGCCAGCAGACAGGGTTCAAACACCGGGGAGCTGTTTTTT. Its protein product is CASRQGSNTGELFF.

The chain recombines TRBV24-1 with TRBJ2-3, with D tentatively TRBD1 (5 bases). Germline values: CDR1 KGHDR, CDR2 SFDVKD. The ends were cut back, 1 base at V and 3 bases at J, with 13 bases in the middle. This CDR3 has 16 residues. CDR3 bases: TGTGCCACCAGTGATTTTGTTGCAGGGCAAACAGATACGCAGTATTTT. Translation: CATSDFVAGQTDTQYF.

The V and J genes are TRBV5-1 and TRBJ1-4; no definite D call. The CDR3 runs 14 residues. Germline loops: CDR1 SGHRS, CDR2 YFSETQ. Trimming stripped 0 bases from V and 8 bases from J, with 11 bases between. CDR3 bases: TGCGCCAGCAGCTTGGTGGCAGGAAACGAAAAACTGTTTTTT. Translated, it gives CASSLVAGNEKLFF.

This chain connects TRBV18 to TRBJ1-1, with TRBD1 matching over 10 bases. CDR1 and CDR2 from the germline V gene are KGHSH and LQKENI. The V gene end was trimmed by 4 bases and the J gene end by 3 bases; junction bases not matched to a gene: 2. This CDR3 contains 14 residues. The CDR3 nucleotides read TGTGCCAGCTCACGACAGGGGGCAGACACTGAAGCTTTCTTT. Protein product: CASSRQGADTEAFF.

The V gene is TRBV7-2, the J gene TRBJ1-5, with TRBD1 as a possible D gene (5 bases). The CDR3 runs to 13 residues. CDR1 is SGHTA and CDR2 is FQGNSA in the germline V gene. Trimming left V 4 bases short and J 9 bases short, with 13 bases between. The CDR3, as DNA: TGTGCCAGCAGCTCGCGAGCAGGGCGGCCCCAGCATTTT. The encoded protein is CASSSRAGRPQHF.

V usage is TRBV30 and J usage is TRBJ1-2; 7 bases match TRBD1. Germline values: CDR1 GTSNPN, CDR2 SVGIG (reference sequence). With 3 bases clipped from V and 1 base from J, the junction kept 5 bases outside the gene matches. There are 14 residues in the CDR3. CDR3 sequence: CAWRYRGSNYGYTF. The CDR3 coding sequence is TGTGCCTGGAGGTACAGGGGCAGTAACTATGGCTACACCTTC.

The chain uses TRBV6-2 or TRBV6-3 and TRBJ2-3; D gene ambiguous. Trimming took 0 bases from V and 4 from J, leaving 14 bases between them. This CDR3 contains 16 residues. The germline V gene encodes CDR1 MNHEY and CDR2 SVGEGT. The CDR3 DNA reads TGTGCCAGCAGTTACTCACTTGGTTCCACACCAGATACGCAGTATTTT. This translates into CASSYSLGSTPDTQYF.

This clone appeared a few times. The chain links TRBV7-9 to TRBJ2-6; D is perhaps TRBD2 (5 bases). The V end lost 3 bases, the J end lost 2 bases, and 8 bases lay between the germline ends. The CDR3 has 15 residues. The V gene's germline CDR1 is SEHNR and CDR2 FQNEAQ (reference sequence). The CDR3 here is CASSFVRAGANVLTF. CDR3 DNA: TGTGCCAGCAGCTTCGTGAGGGCTGGGGCCAACGTCCTGACTTTC.

V is TRBV3-1 (or the pseudogene TRBV3-2) and J is TRBJ1-1, with D perhaps matching TRBD1 (5 bases). This CDR3 contains 15 residues. V gave up 2 bases and J gave up 1 base, with 11 bases separating them. Per germline, CDR1 LGHDT and CDR2 YNNKEL (reference sequence). CDR3: CASSQTGTANTEAFF. The CDR3 bases are TGTGCCAGCAGCCAAACCGGGACGGCGAACACTGAAGCTTTCTTT.

In DNA, the CDR3 is TGTGCCAGCACCAGGGGGCTAAGGTCCGGGGAGCTGTTTTTT. It yields the protein CASTRGLRSGELFF. The J gene is TRBJ2-2, the V gene TRBV2; TRBD1 agrees at 8 bases. The germline V gene encodes CDR1 SNHLY and CDR2 FYNNEI. Germline trimming cut 7 bases from V and 6 bases from J; bases unmatched to any gene: 7. The CDR3 has 14 amino acids.

The chain joins TRBV4-1 to TRBJ2-3, with TRBD2 matching 7 bases. V gave up 0 bases and J gave up 3 bases; unmatched junction bases: 9. The CDR3 loop spans 17 amino acids. Germline V gene data show CDR1 as MGHRA and CDR2 as YSYEKL. The CDR3 nucleotides are TGCGCCAGCAGCCAAGAGAGACGCAGGGAGGGAACAGATACGCAGTATTTT. This codes for CASSQERRREGTDTQYF.

The CDR3 sequence: CASSYLPPGNTEAFF. DNA of the CDR3: TGTGCCAGCAGTTACCTCCCCCCGGGGAACACTGAAGCTTTCTTT. The rearrangement uses TRBV6-5 and TRBJ1-1; D unclear. V was pared by 2 bases and J by 1 base, with 11 bases between. Germline V lookup: CDR1 MNHEY, CDR2 SVGAGI. This CDR3 region has 15 residues.

V is TRBV7-3 and J is TRBJ2-5; TRBD2 matches at 7 bases. CDR3 length equals 13 residues. Trimming removed 5 bases from V and 1 base from J; junction bases left unmatched: 1. Per germline, CDR1 SGHTA and CDR2 FQGTGA. CDR3 residues: CASSRTSQETQYF. As DNA, the CDR3 is TGTGCCAGCAGCCGGACTAGCCAAGAGACCCAGTACTTC.

The J gene is TRBJ1-2, the V gene TRBV5-6; no clear D. Germline CDR1 SGHDT, CDR2 YYEEEE. V was trimmed by 2 bases and J by 4 bases, leaving 6 bases between them. The CDR3 consists of 12 residues. Here the CDR3 DNA reads TGTGCCAGCAGCTTTGTGTCCTATGGCTACACCTTC. It codes for CASSFVSYGYTF.

The genes are TRBV6-2 or TRBV6-3 and TRBJ2-2, with TRBD1 as a possible D gene (5 bases). V lost 8 bases, J lost 3 bases, and 22 bases lay in between. The CDR3 is made up of 17 amino acids. The germline V gene encodes CDR1 MNHEY and CDR2 SVGEGT. CDR3 nucleotide sequence: TGTGCCAGCCGCCCAGGACACGGATTCGCGGACACCGGGGAGCTGTTTTTT. Translating gives CASRPGHGFADTGELFF.

V is TRBV5-6 and J is TRBJ2-5, with D perhaps TRBD1 or TRBD2 (6 bases each). The CDR3 is 15 residues long. V dropped 2 bases and J dropped 5 bases, with 16 bases sitting between them. The germline CDR1 and CDR2 sequences are SGHDT and YYEEEE. Here the CDR3 DNA reads TGTGCCAGCAGCTTACTTGGTCGGGGGCTTGAGACCCAGTACTTC. Translation: CASSLLGRGLETQYF.

The J gene is TRBJ1-2, the V gene TRBV9; D ambiguous. This CDR3 is built from 14 residues. CDR1 SGDLS and CDR2 YYNGEE come from the germline V gene. Trimming stripped 0 bases from V and 0 bases from J, with 6 bases between. CDR3 protein: CASSVVGSNYGYTF. The CDR3, as DNA: TGTGCCAGCAGCGTAGTAGGCTCTAACTATGGCTACACCTTC.

The chain employs TRBV3-1 (or the pseudogene TRBV3-2) and TRBJ1-3; 7 nucleotides line up with TRBD1. The CDR3 runs to 14 residues. The germline CDR1 and CDR2 sequences are LGHDT and YNNKEL (reference sequence). J gave up 7 bases and V 4 bases, and 7 bases lay outside the gene matches. CDR3 amino acids: CASSPYTGVNTIYF. CDR3 coding DNA: TGTGCCAGCAGCCCTTATACAGGGGTGAACACCATATATTTT.

The rearrangement joins TRBV4-1 to TRBJ2-5; TRBD1 agrees at 8 bases. Germline assignment: CDR1 MGHRA and CDR2 YSYEKL. Trimming took 4 bases from V and 5 from J; bases not matched to a gene: 18. This CDR3 region has 18 residues. The CDR3 loop reads CASSRAPAGTGGPETQYF. As DNA, the CDR3 is TGCGCCAGCAGCCGAGCTCCCGCCGGGACAGGAGGACCGGAGACCCAGTACTTC.

The J gene is TRBJ2-3, the V gene TRBV29-1, with a weak D call TRBD1 (6 bases). The germline V gene has CDR1 SQVTM and CDR2 ANQGSEA. V gave up 2 bases and J gave up 0 bases, with 12 bases separating them. The CDR3 has 15 amino acids. Here the CDR3 DNA reads TGCAGCGTTGAAACCTGGACAGCCAGCACAGATACGCAGTATTTT. Its translation: CSVETWTASTDTQYF.

V is TRBV5-6 and J is TRBJ2-7; maybe TRBD1 (5 bases). CDR1 and CDR2 from the germline V gene are SGHDT and YYEEEE. The CDR3 sequence is 12 residues long. V lost 3 bases, J lost 4 bases, and 8 bases lay in between. The CDR3 DNA reads as TGTGCCAGCAGCTCCAGACAGTACGAGCAGTACGTC. The encoded protein is CASSSRQYEQYV.